A single sample is the source of the 6 T cell receptor beta chains below, sequenced in a study of blood T cell repertoires in COVID-19. Clones were read by immunoSEQ multiplex PCR, and TCRdb kept only the in-frame ones, dropping some. The table records about 490,000 clones, over 75% of them present only once. The sample was peripheral blood. The receptors shown here come from a human donor in a cohort sampled during active COVID-19.

The chain combines TRBV19 with TRBJ2-1, with a possible D match to TRBD2 (6 bases). Germline V gives CDR1 LNHDA, CDR2 SQIVND (reference sequence). V dropped 7 bases and J dropped 2 bases, with 15 bases sitting between them. The CDR3 runs to 15 residues. This CDR3 reads CASNKEGSPYNEQFF. Written as DNA, the CDR3 is TGTGCCAGTAACAAGGAGGGGTCTCCCTACAATGAGCAGTTCTTC. Looking up the rest from reference TRBV19 and TRBJ2-1 gives the full variable domain: DGGITQSPKYLFRKEGQNVTLSCEQNLNHDAMYWYRQDPGQGLRLIYYSQIVNDFQKGDIAEGYSVSREKKESFPLTVTSAQKNPTAFYLCASNKEGSPYNEQFFGPGTRLTVL.

The chain links TRBV7-8 to TRBJ2-7, with D unclear. Germline-derived CDR1 and CDR2 are SGHVS and FQNEAQ. Trimming took 5 bases from V and 4 from J, leaving 18 bases between them. The CDR3 is made up of 15 amino acids. This CDR3 reads CASSPSGAPLYEQYF. For the CDR3, the DNA is TGTGCCAGCAGCCCCTCCGGAGCGCCCCTTTACGAGCAGTACTTC.

The chain combines TRBV18 with TRBJ1-5; 7 nucleotides line up with TRBD1. The CDR3 sequence is 16 residues long. J was trimmed by 3 bases and V by 3 bases; bases with no gene match: 8. CDR1 is KGHSH, CDR2 LQKENI, per germline. The CDR3 reads CASSPPRTGNNQPQHF. The CDR3 DNA is TGTGCCAGCTCACCTCCCCGGACAGGAAACAATCAGCCCCAGCATTTT.

The V and J genes are TRBV27 and TRBJ1-1; TRBD1 aligns across 9 bases. Germline loops: CDR1 MNHEY, CDR2 SMNVEV (reference sequence). J lost 5 bases, V lost 6 bases, and 10 bases had no gene match. The CDR3 consists of 15 residues. The CDR3 loop reads CASSLLLDRGTEAFF. CDR3 in DNA: TGTGCCAGCAGCCTCCTTCTGGACAGGGGAACTGAAGCTTTCTTT.

The chain uses TRBV28 and TRBJ2-7; TRBD2 matches at 7 bases. CDR3 length: 14 residues. With 4 bases clipped from V and 7 bases from J, the junction kept 10 bases outside the gene matches. Germline CDR1 is MDHEN and CDR2 is SYDVKM. The CDR3 nucleotides are TGTGCCAGCAGTTCCCTTAGCGGGTCCAAGGAGCAGTACTTC. Amino acid sequence: CASSSLSGSKEQYF.

The rearrangement joins TRBV4-2 to TRBJ1-1, with 7 bases fitting TRBD1. CDR3 length equals 16 residues. Losses at the gene ends were 1 base for V and 1 base for J; bases not matched to a gene: 6. Germline V gives CDR1 LGHNA, CDR2 YNFKEQ. CDR3 region: CASSQGRGQGNTEAFF. CDR3 nucleotide sequence: TGTGCCAGCAGCCAAGGGAGGGGGCAGGGGAACACTGAAGCTTTCTTT.